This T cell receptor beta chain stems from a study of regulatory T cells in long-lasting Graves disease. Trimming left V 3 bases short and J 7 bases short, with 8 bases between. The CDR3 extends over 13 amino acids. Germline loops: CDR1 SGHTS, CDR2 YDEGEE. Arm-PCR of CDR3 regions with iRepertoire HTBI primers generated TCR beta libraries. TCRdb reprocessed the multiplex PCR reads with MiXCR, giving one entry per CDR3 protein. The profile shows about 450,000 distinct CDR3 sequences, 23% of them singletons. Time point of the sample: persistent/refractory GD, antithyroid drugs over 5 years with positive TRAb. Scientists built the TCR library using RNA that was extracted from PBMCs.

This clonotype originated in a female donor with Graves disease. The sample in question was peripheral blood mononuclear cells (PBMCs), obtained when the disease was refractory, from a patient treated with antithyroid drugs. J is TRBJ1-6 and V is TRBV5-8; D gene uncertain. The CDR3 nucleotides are TGTGCCAGCAGCTCTGGGATCAATTCACCCCTCCACTTT. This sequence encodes CASSSGINSPLHF.